This record covers a single TCR beta chain. Its antigen target is currently unknown. No much larger clone exists at a distance of one base, and base qualities are not known. The data derive from a study of blood T cells in healthy people across ages (dated by TCRdb to between 2014 and 2017). Regarding the study in general: In model experiments, roughly one uniquely barcoded TCR beta cDNA molecule per two T cells was captured by template switching. Using deep sequencing normalized with unique cDNA molecular identifiers, the study measured how TCR beta repertoire diversity changes with age. To avoid experimental bias, donors of different ages were randomly spread across the sequencing lanes. Four age groups were formed from the donors: young (average around 15 years), middle-aged (approximately 41), aged (about 62) and long-lived (more than 75). Two additional independent replicas of 1 million unique cDNA reads from the same blood draw were analyzed for two donors (one aged 18 to 30 and one aged 80 or older). Overall results and qualifications from the work: The long-lived group showed more naive CD4+ T cells, fewer expanded clones and increased TCR diversity than the aged group, suggesting age selection. Observed TCR beta diversity correlated strongly with the percentage of naive T cells measured by flow cytometry. Observed TCR beta diversity per million T cells fell roughly linearly with age, and a significant reduction was already apparent by age roughly 40. Estimates of total diversity from one million sequenced T cells were regarded as lower bounds and underestimates. The CMV infection status of donors was not known, potentially confounding age-related changes in expanded clonotypes. Since profiling was done on bulk unsorted PBMCs, naive and antigen-experienced compartments could not be conclusively compared.

The method behind the library was 5' RACE. TCRdb lists the instrument as Illumina HiSeq 2500. A second roughly 7 to 12 cycle PCR used a sample-barcoded 5' primer and a J-beta primer mix. Each TCR beta cDNA molecule received a unique molecular identifier from a template-switch 5' adaptor carrying 12 random nucleotides. At least 2.5 million CDR3-containing paired-end reads were obtained from each sample. First-strand cDNA was synthesized from all RNA with the Mint cDNA synthesis kit, primed by a TRBC-specific oligonucleotide. Following uracil-DNA glycosylase treatment, all cDNA underwent a first 18-cycle PCR with the universal primers M1SS and BC2_uni_R. In the authors' own workflow: For normalization, 1 million high-quality reads, each with a distinct molecular identifier, were randomly selected from each sample. Instead of being binned into consensus sequences, reads with shared molecular identifiers were discarded. CDR3 identification, clonotype clustering and error correction used MiTCR with a Q25 quality threshold and the strictest error-elimination algorithm. A nonparametric unseen species model with Euler transformation was used to estimate lower-bound total TCR beta diversity. TCRdb reanalyzed the raw reads on its own, using fastp at Q25 for trimming and MiXCR for clone calling, and kept in-frame beta chains. Every entry covers one CDR3 protein and lists the most common genes and DNA from its rows. The V and J calls and clone size are TCRdb's, not the authors'. This sample holds some 700,000 distinct CDR3 sequences; 22% were observed only once. 22% of the sample belongs to the ten largest clones.

Donors were 39 systemically healthy Caucasian individuals from Russia aged roughly 6 to 90 years. Each donor gave 9 to 10 milliliters of peripheral blood, collected into EDTA-treated Vacutainer tubes. Ficoll-Paque density-gradient centrifugation was used to isolate PBMCs, with at least 7 million obtained per sample. Trizol reagent was used to extract total RNA from PBMCs, with at least 6 micrograms per sample. Naive CD45RAhigh/CD27high T cell percentages were measured by flow cytometry on a PBMC aliquot from every donor. The CDR3 sequence holds 14 residues, the cysteine and phenylalanine included. Only the CDR3 part of the read is kept: 42 bases, read in frame from the first base. Between the V and J ends, shortened by 4 bases and 10 bases respectively, the junction contains 19 bases. From the germline V gene, CDR1 is SGHDN and CDR2 is FVKESK.

This receptor was obtained from a man between 70 and 80 years old in good health. The sequence is built from TRBV14 and TRBJ1-2; TRBD1 is a weak D gene call, 5 bases matching. Sample: blood. The DNA is as follows: TGTGCCAGCAGCCCCCGCTGGCAGGGTTTGGACTACACCTTC. It translates as CASSPRWQGLDYTF.